This TCR beta chain comes out of a study of cytomegalovirus exposure and HLA in healthy donors. Study-wide points: Cytomegalovirus association was assigned to about 180 TCR beta chains. In the roughly 110 validation repertoires, around 95% of cluster scores exceeded 0, per a later analysis.

Clones were read by immunoSEQ multiplex PCR, and TCRdb kept only the in-frame ones, dropping some. The table has tens of thousands of clones, over 80% seen once. V was shortened by 8 bases and J by 0 bases, with 18 bases between the two germline ends. This CDR3 spans 16 amino acids. Germline CDR1 is SGHRS and CDR2 is YFSETQ. This clone appeared once. The antigen is not known. This chain links TRBV5-1 with TRBJ1-3; weak D call: TRBD1 (5 bases). The origin of this receptor is a man aged 25-45 years in good health and CMV-seronegative. Sequencing was performed on PBMCs. The CDR3 coding sequence is TGCGCCAGTTCGAGGCAGGGCCTCGACTCTGGAAACACCATATATTTT. Its protein is CASSRQGLDSGNTIYF.